A selection of T cell receptor beta chains follows, all from one sample in a study of blood T cell repertoires in COVID-19. Data came from immunoSEQ multiplex PCR; TCRdb stores just in-frame clones and leaves some out. The sample has 200,000 to 300,000 clones, roughly 80% seen once. The sample taken for sequencing was peripheral blood. The receptor set was obtained from a woman aged 55 to 70 with active or convalescent COVID-19. CDR3s include the opening cysteine and the closing phenylalanine or tryptophan. The order of the fields is clone size, J gene, D gene, V gene, CDR3 protein, CDR3 DNA. A D gene is named only where the DNA matches it firmly. Clone size is not always given. Where it is, it says once, few, many or a class for expanded clones.

. TRBJ1-5 . TRBV7-2 CASSPGVGIRNQPQHF TGTGCCAGCAGCCCAGGGGTAGGGATTCGCAATCAGCCCCAGCATTTT
. TRBJ1-4 . TRBV2 CASSSQGEYEKLFF TGTGCCAGCAGTTCACAGGGAGAATATGAAAAACTGTTTTTT
. TRBJ2-1 . TRBV12-5 CASGLVLLVRIDEQFF TGTGCTAGTGGTTTGGTACTCCTAGTAAGGATCGATGAGCAGTTCTTC
once TRBJ1-3 . TRBV9 CASGREMGPGNTIYF TGTGCCAGCGGACGTGAAATGGGGCCGGGAAACACCATATATTTT
once TRBJ1-2 TRBD1 TRBV3-1/TRBV3-2 CASSQEGTGANYGYTF TGTGCCAGCAGCCAAGAGGGGACAGGGGCTAACTATGGCTACACCTTC
. TRBJ1-6 TRBD1 TRBV10-1 CASYKTGTGGDRSPLHF TGCGCCAGCTATAAAACCGGGACAGGGGGCGATAGGTCACCCCTCCACTTT
. TRBJ1-5 TRBD1 TRBV19 CASSPRTGDNQPQHF TGTGCCAGTAGTCCGCGGACAGGGGACAATCAGCCCCAGCATTTT
. TRBJ2-1 TRBD2 TRBV9 CASSRGTSGSDEQFF TGTGCCAGCTCCAGAGGAACTAGCGGGAGTGATGAGCAGTTCTTC
few TRBJ1-6 TRBD1 TRBV7-2 CASSPQGGRNSPLHF TGTGCCAGCAGTCCACAGGGGGGAAGGAATTCACCCCTCCACTTT
. TRBJ2-5 TRBD2 TRBV2 CASSEDSGGAGETQYF TGTGCCAGCAGTGAAGATAGCGGGGGAGCCGGAGAGACCCAGTACTTC
once TRBJ2-5 . TRBV30 CAWAGGEQETQYF TGTGCCTGGGCGGGTGGGGAGCAAGAGACCCAGTACTTC
. TRBJ1-4 TRBD1 TRBV7-9 CASSETGDETATNEKLFF TGTGCCAGCAGCGAGACAGGGGACGAGACAGCAACTAATGAAAAACTGTTTTTT
. TRBJ2-2 . TRBV9 CASSVDRVGTGELFF TGTGCCAGCAGCGTAGACAGGGTGGGCACCGGGGAGCTGTTTTTT
. TRBJ1-3 TRBD1 TRBV13 CASSQSPTGLGNTIYF TGTGCCAGCAGCCAATCTCCGACAGGGCTGGGAAACACCATATATTTT
. TRBJ2-1 . TRBV7-6 CASSLESGQGKFF TGTGCCAGCAGCTTAGAAAGCGGCCAGGGGAAGTTCTTC
. TRBJ1-1 TRBD1 TRBV19 CASTPRTGLNTEAFF TGTGCCAGTACCCCGAGGACAGGGCTGAACACTGAAGCTTTCTTT
. TRBJ2-7 TRBD2 TRBV25-1 CASSESSGTSGTYEQYF TGTGCCAGCAGTGAATCTTCCGGGACTAGCGGGACCTACGAGCAGTACTTC
. TRBJ2-7 TRBD1 TRBV27 CASSLMAGQGFREQYF TGTGCCAGCAGTTTAATGGCGGGACAGGGCTTTAGGGAGCAGTACTTC
. TRBJ1-4 TRBD1 TRBV6-6 CASSYRDTGDEKLFF TGTGCCAGCAGTTACAGGGATACAGGGGACGAAAAACTGTTTTTT
. TRBJ2-6 . TRBV12-5 CASGLALGANVLTF TGTGCTAGTGGTTTGGCCTTGGGGGCCAACGTCCTGACTTTC
. TRBJ1-4 . TRBV3-1/TRBV3-2 CASSPTSEKLFF TGTGCCAGCAGCCCGACTTCCGAGAAACTGTTTTTT
once TRBJ2-1 . TRBV9 CASSAPLARPDEQFF TGTGCCAGCAGCGCCCCTCTAGCAAGGCCCGATGAGCAGTTCTTC
. TRBJ1-5 . TRBV15 CATSRETGTYSNQPQHF TGTGCCACCAGCAGAGAAACCGGGACATATAGCAATCAGCCCCAGCATTTT
. TRBJ2-1 . TRBV5-5 CASSLGRGYYEQFF TGTGCCAGCAGCCTCGGGCGGGGCTATTATGAGCAGTTCTTC
. TRBJ2-5 TRBD1 TRBV6-5 CAAGGDRGLETQYF TGTGCCGCAGGGGGGGACAGGGGGTTAGAGACCCAGTACTTC
. TRBJ2-5 . TRBV19 CASSRAGATPETQYF TGTGCCAGTAGTAGGGCAGGGGCGACCCCGGAGACCCAGTACTTC
. TRBJ2-2 TRBD2 TRBV4-1 CASSQDSWAGLAGMGTGELFF TGCGCCAGCAGCCAAGATAGCTGGGCAGGACTAGCGGGAATGGGAACCGGGGAGCTGTTTTTT
. TRBJ2-1 TRBD2 TRBV3-1/TRBV3-2 CAAGGLAGVEEQFF TGTGCCGCAGGGGGACTAGCGGGAGTGGAGGAGCAGTTCTTC
. TRBJ2-1 . TRBV7-9 CASIQEARWNEQFF TGTGCCAGCATCCAGGAGGCTAGGTGGAATGAGCAGTTCTTC
. TRBJ2-3 . TRBV7-2 CASSIRHTRGTDTQYF TGTGCCAGCAGCATTAGGCACACGCGGGGCACAGATACGCAGTATTTT
. TRBJ2-7 TRBD1 TRBV5-4 CASSPRDSSYEQYF TGTGCCAGCAGCCCCCGGGACAGCTCCTACGAGCAGTACTTC
. TRBJ2-2 . TRBV6-5 CASSSPGGELFF TGTGCCAGCAGTTCCCCCGGCGGGGAGCTGTTTTTT
. TRBJ1-4 TRBD1 TRBV5-1 CASSWGQGVANEKLFF TGCGCCAGCAGCTGGGGACAGGGGGTCGCTAATGAAAAACTGTTTTTT
. TRBJ2-7 TRBD2 TRBV19 CASSMGSSGGSYEQYF TGTGCCAGTAGTATGGGTTCTAGCGGGGGTTCCTACGAGCAGTACTTC
. TRBJ2-1 TRBD2 TRBV6-6 CASSQTSEYNEQFF TGTGCCAGCAGCCAGACTAGCGAATACAATGAGCAGTTCTTC
. TRBJ2-2 TRBD1 TRBV7-9 CASSRAIGQGWPNTGELFF TGTGCCAGCAGCCGGGCGATAGGACAGGGGTGGCCGAACACCGGGGAGCTGTTTTTT
. TRBJ1-1 . TRBV18 CASSPGQSNTEAFF TGTGCCAGCTCACCTGGACAGTCTAACACTGAAGCTTTCTTT
. TRBJ1-1 . TRBV7-2 CASSLGVRTEAFF TGTGCCAGCAGCTTAGGCGTTCGGACTGAAGCTTTCTTT
. TRBJ2-3 TRBD1 TRBV5-1 CASSPGWGQNTDTQYF TGCGCCAGCAGCCCTGGCTGGGGACAGAACACAGATACGCAGTATTTT